This TCR beta chain was captured in a study of T cells in Graves' hyperthyroidism and ophthalmopathy. The trim removed 0 bases at V and 2 bases at J, leaving 7 bases unmatched. CDR3 length: 15 residues. Germline CDR1 and CDR2: DFQATT and SNEGSKA (reference sequence). RNA transcripts yielded amplified TCR beta CDR3 regions. Researchers ran a first-round RT-PCR on the TCR CDR3 using the HTBI primer set. TCRdb called the multiplex PCR reads again in MiXCR, with one record for every CDR3 protein. The table has under 700,000 distinct CDR3 sequences, just over 45% seen once. Sequencing input: peripheral blood or thyroid tissue (not recorded which). The V call is TRBV20-1, the J call TRBJ2-7; TRBD1 matches at 7 bases. The origin of this receptor is a woman in her late teens or twenties with Graves' hyperthyroidism. The CDR3 reads CSARDDTGQTYEQYF. The CDR3 DNA is TGCAGTGCTAGAGATGATACGGGACAGACCTACGAGCAGTACTTC.